This T cell receptor (beta chain) is drawn from a study of cytomegalovirus exposure and HLA in healthy donors. Broader study findings: Rare sequences made up most TCRs, while some public TCRs were found in many donors. The CMV antigen specificity of a few CMV-associated chains was confirmed through in vitro analysis.

The CDR3 totals 16 residues. Germline V gene data show CDR1 as MNHEY and CDR2 as SMNVEV (reference sequence). As regards this clone: Its antigen remains unidentified.

This PCR relied on a set of 60 Vbeta primers and 13 Jbeta primers. Sequencing used immunoSEQ multiplex PCR; TCRdb keeps in-frame clones, though not all of them. The sample holds 110,000 to 150,000 clones, about 80% seen once. The receptor was isolated from a male donor in good health and CMV-seropositive. The sample consisted of PBMCs. The V and J genes are TRBV27 and TRBJ2-5; 9 bases agree with TRBD1. The better agreement between TRBJ2-7 and the DNA end casts doubt on the J call. The CDR3 loop reads CASSRTPGQGFFEQYF. The CDR3 DNA is TGTGCCAGCAGCCGCACCCCGGGACAGGGTTTTTTCGAGCAGTACTTC.